This T cell receptor beta chain comes out of a study of T cell responses to AZD1222 COVID-19 vaccine. Study-wide results and caveats: Clonal diversity was possibly underestimated, and the donors were mostly white British, with more females. The peak T cell response came first, and repertoires were sampled only after it.

This clone was detected a few times. The antigen remains unidentified. Germline V gene lookup returns CDR1 KGHSH and CDR2 LQKENI. The CDR3 is made up of 13 amino acids. V was pared by 2 bases and J by 0 bases, with 5 bases between. This table comes from immunoSEQ multiplex PCR, and its TCRdb copy is limited to in-frame clones, with some not included. The sample carries about 100,000 clones, 87% recorded once. The source is an adult in good health. This material consisted of peripheral blood, taken on day 0 of MenACWY control vaccination. This sequence joins TRBV18 and TRBJ2-7; D not resolved. DNA of the CDR3: TGTGCCAGCTCACCAATTAGCTCCTACGAGCAGTACTTC. Translating gives CASSPISSYEQYF. The whole variable domain, filled in from reference TRBV18 and TRBJ2-7, reads NAGVMQNPRHLVRRRGQEARLRCSPMKGHSHVYWYRQLPEEGLKFMVYLQKENIIDESGMPKERFSAEFPKEGPSILRIQQVVRGDSAAYFCASSPISSYEQYFGPGTRLTVT.